This T cell receptor beta chain was identified in a study of PD-L1 blockade in urothelial cancer. Regarding the study as a whole: Better survival was predicted by below-median pretreatment blood TCR clonality.

TCRdb's copy holds only in-frame clones and misses some; the assay was immunoSEQ multiplex PCR. The repertoire holds about 50,000 clones, with about 81% as singletons. As for this clone: What it recognizes is unknown.

As for time point: pretreatment peripheral blood. Disease in patients was locally advanced or metastatic urothelial carcinoma. Peripheral blood mononuclear cells were collected from every patient before and during treatment, yielding between 1 and 8 samples per patient. Germline CDR1 reads KGHSH; CDR2 reads LQKENI. Losses at the gene ends were 5 bases for V and 5 bases for J; bases not matched to a gene: 5. The CDR3 sequence is 16 residues long. The TCR was taken from a man between 65 and 85 years old with urothelial cancer. The material sequenced was PBMCs, taken around atezolizumab (anti-PD-L1) treatment. This chain connects TRBV18 to TRBJ2-1; 14 positions agree with TRBD2. CDR3 DNA: TGTGCCAGCTCATCGGGACTAGCGGGAGCCAACAATGAGCAGTTCTTC. It yields the protein CASSSGLAGANNEQFF.